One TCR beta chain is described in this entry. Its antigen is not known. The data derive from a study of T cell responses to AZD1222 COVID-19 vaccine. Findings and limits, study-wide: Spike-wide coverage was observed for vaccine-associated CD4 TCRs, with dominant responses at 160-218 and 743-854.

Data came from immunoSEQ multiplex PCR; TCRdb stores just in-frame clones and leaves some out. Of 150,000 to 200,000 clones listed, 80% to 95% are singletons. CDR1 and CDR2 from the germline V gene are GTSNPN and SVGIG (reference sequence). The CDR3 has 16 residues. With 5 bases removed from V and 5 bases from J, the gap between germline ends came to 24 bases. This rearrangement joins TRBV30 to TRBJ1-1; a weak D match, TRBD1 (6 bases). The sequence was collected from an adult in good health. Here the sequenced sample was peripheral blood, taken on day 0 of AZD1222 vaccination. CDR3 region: CAWGPSPGGIRTEAFF. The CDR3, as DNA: TGTGCCTGGGGCCCCTCCCCCGGGGGCATAAGGACTGAAGCTTTCTTT.